This is a list of T cell receptor beta chains from one sample in a study of cytomegalovirus exposure and HLA in healthy donors. Assay used: immunoSEQ multiplex PCR; TCRdb lists only in-frame clones, some missing. The sample carries some 54,000 clones, about 73% recorded once. Sequencing was performed on PBMCs. The source of these receptors is a young man in good health and CMV-seronegative. Each CDR3 is given with its conserved first and last residue. Fields, in order: J gene, clone size, D gene, V gene, CDR3 protein, CDR3 DNA. A D gene is named only where the DNA matches it firmly. Only some rows state a clone size, as once, few, many or a class for expanded clones.

J: TRBJ2-3; size: -; D: TRBD2; V: TRBV10-2; CDR3: CASSRLAGPDTQYF; DNA: TGCGCCAGCAGTAGGCTAGCGGGACCAGATACGCAGTATTTT
J: TRBJ2-2; size: -; D: TRBD2; V: TRBV2; CDR3: CASGRAGELFF; DNA: TGTGCCAGCGGGAGGGCCGGGGAGCTGTTTTTT
J: TRBJ2-7; size: once; D: TRBD2; V: TRBV5-1; CDR3: CASSSGLAEPNYEQYF; DNA: TGCGCCAGCAGCTCGGGACTAGCGGAACCAAACTACGAGCAGTACTTC
J: TRBJ1-2; size: -; D: TRBD1; V: TRBV6-6; CDR3: CASSYGTDGYTF; DNA: TGTGCCAGCAGTTACGGGACAGATGGCTACACCTTC
J: TRBJ1-1; size: few; D: -; V: TRBV4-3; CDR3: CASSQVPIQGGSEAFF; DNA: TGCGCCAGCAGCCAAGTCCCAATCCAGGGCGGCAGTGAAGCTTTCTTT
J: TRBJ2-7; size: -; D: -; V: TRBV6-6; CDR3: CASGRNTDEQYF; DNA: TGTGCCAGCGGCAGGAACACGGACGAGCAGTACTTC
J: TRBJ1-2; size: -; D: TRBD1; V: TRBV6-5; CDR3: CASSYSGTDYGYTF; DNA: TGTGCCAGCAGTTACTCCGGGACAGACTATGGCTACACCTTC
J: TRBJ1-1; size: -; D: -; V: TRBV7-7; CDR3: CASSFGVGTEAFF; DNA: TGTGCCAGCAGCTTTGGAGTTGGGACTGAAGCTTTCTTT
J: TRBJ2-7; size: once; D: TRBD1; V: TRBV7-2; CDR3: CASSSGTGTYEQYF; DNA: TGTGCCAGCAGCTCTGGGACAGGGACCTACGAGCAGTACTTC
J: TRBJ1-2; size: -; D: TRBD1; V: TRBV4-1; CDR3: CASSSDQGASYGYTF; DNA: TGCGCCAGCAGCTCAGACCAGGGGGCAAGCTATGGCTACACCTTC
J: TRBJ1-1; size: -; D: -; V: TRBV28; CDR3: CASSGVNWSMNTEAFF; DNA: TGTGCCAGCAGTGGTGTTAACTGGAGTATGAACACTGAAGCTTTCTTT
J: TRBJ2-1; size: few; D: TRBD2; V: TRBV5-1; CDR3: CASSLGPSGIRNEQFF; DNA: TGCGCCAGCAGCTTGGGGCCTAGCGGGATTCGAAATGAGCAGTTCTTC
J: TRBJ2-7; size: few; D: -; V: TRBV6-5; CDR3: CASISLEGYEQYF; DNA: TGTGCCAGTATTTCTTTAGAGGGCTACGAGCAGTACTTC
J: TRBJ1-4; size: few; D: -; V: TRBV7-6; CDR3: CASSTIQGTNEKLFF; DNA: TGTGCCAGCAGCACCATACAGGGAACTAATGAAAAACTGTTTTTT
J: TRBJ1-6; size: few; D: TRBD1; V: TRBV11-2; CDR3: CASSLDWTGVYSPLHF; DNA: TGTGCCAGCAGCTTAGATTGGACAGGGGTGTATTCACCCCTCCACTTT
J: TRBJ1-2; size: -; D: -; V: TRBV11-2; CDR3: CASSSRQNYGYTF; DNA: TGTGCCAGCAGCTCTCGACAAAACTATGGCTACACCTTC
J: TRBJ2-1; size: once; D: TRBD1; V: TRBV28; CDR3: CASLRRDSNEQFF; DNA: TGTGCCAGCCTGAGACGGGACAGCAATGAGCAGTTCTTC
J: TRBJ1-4; size: few; D: -; V: TRBV4-1; CDR3: CASSQDRGLFF; DNA: TGCGCCAGCAGCCAAGATCGGGGGCTGTTTTTT
J: TRBJ2-1; size: -; D: -; V: TRBV6-5; CDR3: CASRTRQEQFF; DNA: TGTGCCAGCAGGACGAGACAGGAGCAGTTCTTC
J: TRBJ2-5; size: -; D: -; V: TRBV5-1; CDR3: CASSGRGALQETQYF; DNA: TGCGCCAGCTCAGGAAGGGGCGCCCTCCAAGAGACCCAGTACTTC
J: TRBJ1-5; size: -; D: -; V: TRBV6-1; CDR3: CASAIQINSNQPQHF; DNA: TGTGCCAGCGCAATCCAGATCAATAGCAATCAGCCCCAGCATTTT
J: TRBJ2-1; size: -; D: TRBD2; V: TRBV10-1; CDR3: CASSGGTSGRGHEQFF; DNA: TGCGCCAGCAGTGGAGGGACTAGCGGGAGGGGACATGAGCAGTTCTTC
J: TRBJ2-7; size: -; D: -; V: TRBV29-1; CDR3: CSVEGGVGAYEQYF; DNA: TGCAGCGTTGAAGGGGGGGTGGGCGCCTACGAGCAGTACTTC
J: TRBJ2-7; size: -; D: -; V: TRBV29-1; CDR3: CSVDMGGSYEQYF; DNA: TGCAGCGTTGATATGGGGGGAAGTTACGAGCAGTACTTC
J: TRBJ1-2; size: -; D: TRBD1; V: TRBV20-1; CDR3: CSASGTEGYTF; DNA: TGCAGTGCTAGTGGGACAGAAGGCTACACCTTC
J: TRBJ1-1; size: -; D: -; V: TRBV27; CDR3: CASLRANRAFF; DNA: TGTGCCAGCCTCAGGGCGAATCGAGCTTTCTTT
J: TRBJ2-5; size: -; D: -; V: TRBV28; CDR3: CATDSQETQYF; DNA: TGTGCCACCGACAGCCAAGAGACCCAGTACTTC
J: TRBJ2-1; size: -; D: -; V: TRBV28; CDR3: CASSLAGSGNEQFF; DNA: TGTGCCAGCAGTTTGGCCGGGAGTGGCAATGAGCAGTTCTTC
J: TRBJ2-3; size: -; D: TRBD1; V: TRBV15; CDR3: CATSRRGQGGTDTQYF; DNA: TGTGCCACCAGCAGGAGAGGACAGGGGGGCACAGATACGCAGTATTTT
J: TRBJ1-2; size: -; D: TRBD1; V: TRBV7-2; CDR3: CASDRDYGYTF; DNA: TGTGCCAGCGACAGGGACTATGGCTACACCTTC
J: TRBJ2-7; size: -; D: -; V: TRBV29-1; CDR3: CSVVYQGHYEQYF; DNA: TGCAGCGTTGTTTACCAGGGCCACTACGAGCAGTACTTC
J: TRBJ1-1; size: -; D: TRBD1; V: TRBV7-9; CDR3: CASSLGQGNEAFF; DNA: TGTGCCAGCAGCTTAGGACAGGGAAATGAAGCTTTCTTT
J: TRBJ2-7; size: -; D: -; V: TRBV27; CDR3: CASRHQYEQYF; DNA: TGTGCCAGCAGACACCAATACGAGCAGTACTTC
J: TRBJ2-1; size: -; D: TRBD2; V: TRBV7-2; CDR3: CASSLVKSSGRFAYNEQFF; DNA: TGTGCCAGCAGCTTAGTAAAAAGTAGCGGGAGATTCGCCTACAATGAGCAGTTCTTC
J: TRBJ2-7; size: -; D: TRBD2; V: TRBV7-8; CDR3: CASMTFSGQTYEQYF; DNA: TGTGCCAGCATGACCTTTAGCGGGCAGACCTACGAGCAGTACTTC
J: TRBJ2-7; size: -; D: -; V: TRBV10-3; CDR3: CAISGQYEQYF; DNA: TGTGCCATCAGTGGACAGTACGAGCAGTACTTC
J: TRBJ2-3; size: -; D: -; V: TRBV19; CDR3: CASMREGTDTQYF; DNA: TGTGCCAGTATGAGGGAAGGCACAGATACGCAGTATTTT
J: TRBJ2-5; size: -; D: -; V: TRBV6-1; CDR3: CASSEDQGGPETQYF; DNA: TGTGCCAGCAGTGAAGATCAGGGGGGTCCAGAGACCCAGTACTTC
J: TRBJ2-7; size: -; D: -; V: TRBV19; CDR3: CASSYGLSYEQYF; DNA: TGTGCCAGTAGTTACGGACTCTCCTACGAGCAGTACTTC
J: TRBJ2-5; size: -; D: -; V: TRBV7-2; CDR3: CASSSRGSGTRQETQYF; DNA: TGTGCCAGCAGCTCGCGAGGAAGCGGGACAAGACAAGAGACCCAGTACTTC
J: TRBJ2-1; size: -; D: TRBD2; V: TRBV29-1; CDR3: CSVVAGGTYNEQFF; DNA: TGCAGCGTTGTAGCGGGAGGAACCTACAATGAGCAGTTCTTC
J: TRBJ2-7; size: -; D: TRBD2; V: TRBV6-6; CDR3: CASILESGGGEQYF; DNA: TGTGCCAGCATTCTTGAGAGCGGGGGCGGGGAGCAGTACTTC
J: TRBJ1-1; size: -; D: -; V: TRBV28; CDR3: CASSFYRNTEAFF; DNA: TGTGCCAGCAGTTTCTACCGGAACACTGAAGCTTTCTTT
J: TRBJ1-1; size: few; D: TRBD1; V: TRBV5-4; CDR3: CASSSSKDRGENTEAFF; DNA: TGTGCCAGCAGCTCGAGTAAAGACAGGGGGGAGAACACTGAAGCTTTCTTT
J: TRBJ1-1; size: -; D: -; V: TRBV28; CDR3: CASSSAWNTEAFF; DNA: TGTGCCAGCAGTTCTGCGTGGAACACTGAAGCTTTCTTT
J: TRBJ1-2; size: -; D: -; V: TRBV2; CDR3: CARSSLGLQVNYGYTF; DNA: TGTGCCAGGAGTTCGCTTGGGCTTCAAGTTAACTATGGCTACACCTTC
J: TRBJ2-1; size: -; D: TRBD2; V: TRBV4-2; CDR3: CASSLQTSGSVNEQFF; DNA: TGTGCCAGCAGCCTCCAGACTAGCGGGAGTGTCAATGAGCAGTTCTTC
J: TRBJ1-4; size: -; D: -; V: TRBV5-4; CDR3: CASSLERSNEKLFF; DNA: TGTGCCAGCAGCTTGGAACGAAGCAATGAAAAACTGTTTTTT
J: TRBJ2-3; size: -; D: -; V: TRBV4-3; CDR3: CASSQDRWDLGRTDTQYF; DNA: TGCGCCAGCAGCCAAGATCGTTGGGATTTGGGGAGGACAGATACGCAGTATTTT